A single sample is the source of the 9 T cell receptor beta chains below, sequenced in a study of blood T cell repertoires in COVID-19. TCRdb's copy holds only in-frame clones and misses some; the assay was immunoSEQ multiplex PCR. The table records about 290,000 clones, approximately 89% of them present only once. Sequencing was carried out using peripheral blood. Every receptor here comes from a woman younger than 45 with COVID-19, enrolled during active disease.

The chain has TRBV28 and TRBJ1-5; possible D gene TRBD1, 6 bases. The CDR3 loop spans 16 amino acids. V lost 0 bases, J lost 4 bases, and 13 bases lay in between. Germline V gene data show CDR1 as MDHEN and CDR2 as SYDVKM. The CDR3 DNA sequence: TGTGCCAGCAGTTTATGGAGGGGGTTTAAGAATCAGCCCCAGCATTTT. It codes for CASSLWRGFKNQPQHF.

The chain recombines TRBV19 with TRBJ1-1; possibly TRBD1 for D (5 bases). The CDR3 extends over 11 amino acids. Deletions cut 10 bases from V and 8 bases from J, with 14 bases between. Looked up from germline, CDR1 is LNHDA and CDR2 is SQIVND (reference sequence). The DNA for the CDR3 is TGTGCCACTGATGATAGGGGCGAAGCTTTCTTT. Translating it yields CATDDRGEAFF.

This clone occurred many times. This chain connects TRBV19 to TRBJ1-2; D uncertain. The length of the CDR3 is 13 residues. Trimming took off 7 bases at V and 8 bases at J, with 17 bases between the two ends. CDR1 is LNHDA and CDR2 is SQIVND in the germline V gene (reference sequence). The CDR3 protein is CASKDERAKGYTF. The CDR3 DNA follows: TGTGCCAGTAAAGATGAGAGGGCCAAAGGCTACACCTTC. Combining the CDR3 with reference TRBV19 and TRBJ1-2 gives the whole variable domain DGGITQSPKYLFRKEGQNVTLSCEQNLNHDAMYWYRQDPGQGLRLIYYSQIVNDFQKGDIAEGYSVSREKKESFPLTVTSAQKNPTAFYLCASKDERAKGYTFGSGTRLTVV.

The chain couples TRBV6-5 to TRBJ2-3, with 8 bases matching TRBD2. Losses at the gene ends were 6 bases for V and 1 base for J; bases not matched to a gene: 6. The CDR3 is 15 residues long. CDR1 is MNHEY and CDR2 is SVGAGI in the germline V gene. This CDR3 is CASRFRGGRTDTQYF. In DNA, the CDR3 is TGTGCCAGCAGGTTCCGGGGGGGCCGCACAGATACGCAGTATTTT.

This clone was detected once. The gene calls are TRBV5-4 and TRBJ1-2; TRBD1 is a possible D gene (5 bases). Trimming took off 0 bases at V and 4 bases at J, with 13 bases between the two ends. This CDR3 is built from 15 residues. Looked up from germline, CDR1 is SGHNT and CDR2 is YYREEE (reference sequence). This CDR3 reads CASSLATQVLYGYTF. CDR3 DNA sequence: TGTGCCAGCAGCTTGGCCACACAGGTGCTCTATGGCTACACCTTC.

This clone was observed a few times. This chain joins TRBV9 and TRBJ2-3, with 10 bases that match TRBD1. The CDR3 consists of 18 residues. The V segment lost 3 bases and the J segment 0 bases; nucleotides outside the gene matches: 10. CDR1 is SGDLS and CDR2 is YYNGEE in the germline V gene. The CDR3 nucleotides are TGTGCCAGCAGCGGGACAGGGGGAATGGGCTTTAGCACAGATACGCAGTATTTT. This codes for CASSGTGGMGFSTDTQYF.

V and J are TRBV5-8 and TRBJ2-7; 8 bases are a match to TRBD1. Losses at the gene ends were 4 bases for V and 3 bases for J; bases not matched to a gene: 12. This CDR3 is built from 16 residues. Germline loops: CDR1 SGHTS, CDR2 YDEGEE. CDR3 sequence reads: CASSRSTGGYHYEQYF. For the CDR3, the DNA is TGTGCCAGCAGCCGCTCAACAGGGGGATACCACTACGAGCAGTACTTC.

V usage is TRBV2 and J usage is TRBJ1-1, with a possible D match to TRBD1 (6 bases). The CDR3 runs 13 residues. Germline CDR1 SNHLY, CDR2 FYNNEI. V was clipped by 11 bases and J by 0 bases, with 13 bases between them. The CDR3 protein is CADNREMNTEAFF. The DNA for the CDR3 is TGTGCCGACAACAGGGAGATGAACACTGAAGCTTTCTTT.

This rearrangement joins TRBV6-5 to TRBJ1-2; no reliable D call. CDR3 size: 14 residues. Germline V CDR1 and CDR2: MNHEY, SVGAGI. Between the trimmed V and J ends, which lost 4 bases and 7 bases, there was a span of 16 bases. CDR3 nucleotides: TGTGCCAGCAGTTCCGGGAGCCTAGAAGGTGGCTACACCTTC. Translated: CASSSGSLEGGYTF.